One sample yielded the 10 T cell receptor beta chains listed below, sequenced in a study of untreated major depressive disorder. This table comes from immunoSEQ multiplex PCR, and its TCRdb copy is limited to in-frame clones, with some not included. The sample has some 21,000 clones, about 90% seen once. Sequencing was carried out using CD4+ T cells from PBMCs. Every receptor here comes from a woman between 40 and 55 years old in good health.

V is TRBV25-1 and J is TRBJ1-1; possible D gene TRBD1, 6 bases. The CDR3 has 15 residues. The germline V gene has CDR1 MGHDK and CDR2 SYGVNS. Trimming stripped 3 bases from V and 4 bases from J, with 15 bases between. The CDR3 spells CASSDLGGPGTEAFF. The CDR3 DNA follows: TGTGCCAGCAGTGATCTTGGGGGGCCAGGCACTGAAGCTTTCTTT.

The V and J genes are TRBV27 and TRBJ2-5; D is perhaps TRBD1 or TRBD2 (5 bases each). V lost 5 bases to trimming and J lost 7 bases, with 23 bases between them. Germline values: CDR1 MNHEY, CDR2 SMNVEV (reference sequence). The CDR3 runs to 16 residues. CDR3 residues: CASSPYPGTRVGTQYF. CDR3 nucleotides: TGTGCCAGCAGTCCCTACCCCGGGACGAGGGTTGGGACCCAGTACTTC.

The J gene is TRBJ1-3, the V gene TRBV19; 9 bases line up with TRBD1. The CDR3 is 16 amino acids. CDR1 LNHDA and CDR2 SQIVND come from the germline V gene (reference sequence). J was trimmed by 2 bases and V by 6 bases; bases with no gene match: 8. The CDR3 nucleotides read TGTGCCAGTAGACCGGACAGGGGATACCCTGGAAACACCATATATTTT. It translates to CASRPDRGYPGNTIYF.

The chain is built from TRBV30 and TRBJ1-5; a weak D match, TRBD1 (6 bases). V lost 0 bases, J lost 6 bases, and 9 bases lay in between. The CDR3 is 13 residues long. Germline CDR1 GTSNPN, CDR2 SVGIG (reference sequence). CDR3 loop: CAWSVGGGQPQHF. The CDR3 DNA reads TGTGCCTGGAGTGTAGGAGGGGGTCAGCCCCAGCATTTT.

The chain has TRBV25-1 and TRBJ2-5, with 7 bases lining up with TRBD2. The junction had 8 bases not matched to a gene; V was cut back by 2 bases and J by 2 bases. The CDR3 is 16 amino acids. Germline V gives CDR1 MGHDK, CDR2 SYGVNS. CDR3 bases: TGTGCCAGCAGTGAAGCGGGAGCCCCCCCGCAAGAGACCCAGTACTTC. Its translation: CASSEAGAPPQETQYF. Using reference TRBV25-1 and TRBJ2-5 for the parts outside the CDR3, the full variable domain is EADIYQTPRYLVIGTGKKITLECSQTMGHDKMYWYQQDPGMELHLIHYSYGVNSTEKGDLSSESTVSRIRTEHFPLTLESARPSHTSQYLCASSEAGAPPQETQYFGPGTRLLVL.

The chain combines TRBV18 with TRBJ1-5; D is perhaps TRBD1 (6 bases). This CDR3 comprises 14 residues. Germline V lookup: CDR1 KGHSH, CDR2 LQKENI. Between the trimmed V and J ends, which lost 5 bases and 3 bases, there was a span of 11 bases. The CDR3 coding sequence is TGTGCCAGCTCATATGCAGGGGACAATCAGCCCCAGCATTTT. Amino acid sequence: CASSYAGDNQPQHF.

CDR3 sequence (DNA): TGTGCCAGCAGAGGACAGGCCGGAGGCGGGGAGCTGTTTTTT. Protein: CASRGQAGGGELFF. This chain links TRBV7-2 with TRBJ2-2; 7 bases match TRBD1. Germline CDR1 and CDR2: SGHTA and FQGNSA. CDR3 length equals 14 residues. J was trimmed by 7 bases and V by 6 bases; bases with no gene match: 8.

The J gene is TRBJ2-2, the V gene TRBV29-1; no clear D. Germline assignment: CDR1 SQVTM and CDR2 ANQGSEA. V lost 4 bases and J lost 1, with 4 bases in between. The CDR3 contains 12 residues. CDR3 residues: CSVGGNTGELFF. The CDR3 DNA sequence: TGCAGCGTTGGCGGGAACACCGGGGAGCTGTTTTTT.

This chain uses TRBV2 with TRBJ2-1; D remains ambiguous. The germline V gene encodes CDR1 SNHLY and CDR2 FYNNEI. This CDR3 region has 14 residues. V gave up 8 bases and J gave up 7 bases, with 18 bases separating them. The CDR3 DNA reads as TGTGCCAGCGGTCGTTCGAGTGGTGCTAATGAGCAGTTCTTC. It yields the protein CASGRSSGANEQFF.

This clone was recorded only once. V and J are TRBV12-2 and TRBJ2-1; the D segment call TRBD2 is taken from the table without a DNA check. TRBV12-2 corresponds to a pseudogene. CDR3 length equals 18 residues. CDR3 in amino acids: CASRLAYFLGGSYNEQFF. For the CDR3, the DNA is TGTGCAAGTCGCTTAGCATATTTTCTCGGCGGGTCTTACAATGAGCAGTTCTTC.